The source of this T cell receptor beta chain is a study of T cell responses to AZD1222 COVID-19 vaccine. About this clone: What it recognizes is unknown.

Study-level points and caveats: Spike-specific TCR repertoires showed rising breadth and depth after two AZD1222 doses. The study identified only five or six AZD1222 recipients as seropositive at baseline. Repertoire sampling was restricted to post-peak T cell response timepoints.

Libraries were prepared by immunoSEQ multiplex PCR; TCRdb keeps only in-frame clonotypes and omits some of them. The sample consists of 75,000 to 90,000 clones, roughly 86% of them appearing once. J gave up 5 bases and V 0 bases, and 5 bases lay outside the gene matches. Looked up from germline, CDR1 is SGHRS and CDR2 is YFSETQ. The CDR3 length is 15 residues. This receptor was obtained from an adult in good health. This chain joins TRBV5-1 and TRBJ2-5, with TRBD2 matching 9 bases. The starting material was peripheral blood, obtained on day 0 of AZD1222 vaccination. The CDR3 bases are TGCGCCAGCAGCTTGGTGGTAGCGGGGGATGAGACCCAGTACTTC. Amino acids: CASSLVVAGDETQYF.